These 17 T cell receptor beta chains were all obtained from the same sample, sequenced in a study of T cell repertoires in cytomegalovirus infection. One entry per CDR3 protein, called by TCRdb with MiXCR from the reads. The table shows a few hundred thousand distinct CDR3 sequences, with 15% to 20% occurring only once. Source material: CD8+ T cells from PBMCs. All receptors derive from a human donor in good health (CMV status not recorded). Some clones in this sample may be carry-over from other donors' samples.

The chain links TRBV4-1 to TRBJ2-7; tentative D call: TRBD1 (5 bases). Germline V lookup: CDR1 MGHRA, CDR2 YSYEKL. Trimming took 1 base from V and 5 from J, leaving 15 bases between them. This CDR3 spans 15 amino acids. CDR3 sequence (DNA): TGCGCCAGCAGCCAAGTTTTCAGGGTCAGCGACGAGCAGTACTTC. This translates into CASSQVFRVSDEQYF.

V is TRBV28 and J is TRBJ2-1; D perhaps matches TRBD1 (5 bases). The CDR3 spans 15 residues. Trimming cost V 2 bases and J 4 bases, with 12 bases left between them. CDR1 is MDHEN, CDR2 SYDVKM, per germline. The DNA for the CDR3 is TGTGCCAGCAGTTTAACAGGCGCCCTGTACAATGAGCAGTTCTTC. It translates to CASSLTGALYNEQFF.

Only a few counts were recorded for this clonotype. The chain couples TRBV5-5 to TRBJ2-2, with 8 bases fitting TRBD1. The trim removed 4 bases at V and 2 bases at J, leaving 4 bases unmatched. The V gene's germline CDR1 is SGHKS and CDR2 YYEKEE (reference sequence). There are 15 residues in the CDR3. CDR3 residues: CASSMDRANTGELFF. CDR3 bases: TGTGCCAGCAGCATGGACAGGGCTAACACCGGGGAGCTGTTTTTT.

The CDR3 is CASILRGANVLTF. CDR3 DNA: TGTGCCAGCATCTTGAGGGGGGCCAACGTCCTGACTTTC. This chain uses TRBV12-3 or TRBV12-4 with TRBJ2-6; no reliable D call. V shed 7 bases and J shed 4 bases, with 8 bases lying between them. The CDR3 has 13 residues.

For this clonotype: Germline is not matched at one junction end, which may reflect a read error. This chain uses TRBV29-1 with TRBJ1-2; D unresolved. Per the germline V gene, CDR1 is SQVTM and CDR2 is ANQGSEA. This CDR3 has 12 amino acids. DNA for the CDR3: TGCAGCATTGACGCGGGAGACTATGGCTACACCTTC. Amino acids: CSIDAGDYGYTF.

This clonotype showed up many times. The CDR3 nucleotides read TGTGCCAGCAGCTTAACGACAGGAAGAAAACTGTTTTTT. As protein: CASSLTTGRKLFF. The chain carries TRBV7-8 and TRBJ1-4, with D possibly matching TRBD1 (6 bases). The CDR3 consists of 13 residues. Germline CDR1 reads SGHVS; CDR2 reads FQNEAQ. V was pared by 2 bases and J by 10 bases, with 11 bases between.

The CDR3 DNA reads as TGCAGTGCCGAAAAGCCGACAGGGGAGGAGACCCAGTACTTC. Residues: CSAEKPTGEETQYF. V is TRBV20-1 and J is TRBJ2-5; 8 bases match TRBD1. The trim removed 6 bases at V and 5 bases at J, leaving 11 bases unmatched. Germline V gene lookup returns CDR1 DFQATT and CDR2 SNEGSKA (reference sequence). The CDR3 length is 14 residues.

The CDR3 region is CSVQGGNQPQHF. The CDR3 DNA sequence: TGCAGCGTACAGGGTGGCAATCAGCCCCAGCATTTT. The genes are TRBV29-1 and TRBJ1-5, with D possibly matching TRBD1 (6 bases). CDR1 is SQVTM, CDR2 ANQGSEA, per germline. The CDR3 has 12 residues. Trimming took off 6 bases at V and 2 bases at J, with 8 bases between the two ends.

The chain couples TRBV27 to TRBJ2-2, with 8 bases that match TRBD1. CDR1 is MNHEY and CDR2 is SMNVEV in the germline V gene (reference sequence). Trimming removed 2 bases from V and 6 bases from J; junction bases left unmatched: 11. This CDR3 is 17 amino acids long. The CDR3 nucleotides read TGTGCCAGCAGTTTAAGTGGACAGGGTATTTCGGCCGGGGAGCTGTTTTTT. Translating gives CASSLSGQGISAGELFF.

This clonotype came up a few times. The chain couples TRBV7-9 to TRBJ1-3; D gene uncertain. Trimming took 8 bases from V and 0 from J, leaving 14 bases between them. From germline, CDR1 is SEHNR and CDR2 FQNEAQ (reference sequence). The CDR3 covers 15 residues. CDR3 bases: TGTGCCAGCCTAGAAGGGTCCTTCTCTGGAAACACCATATATTTT. Amino acid sequence: CASLEGSFSGNTIYF.

In nucleotides, the CDR3 is TGTGCCAGCAGTTACTTGGGCGCGGAGCAGTACTTC. Protein: CASSYLGAEQYF. The rearrangement links TRBV6-5 to TRBJ2-7, with no clear D. CDR3 length: 12 residues. The V end lost 1 base, the J end lost 7 bases, and 8 bases lay between the germline ends. CDR1 and CDR2 (germline): MNHEY, SVGAGI.

CDR3 residues: CASSLSGGEYEQYF. The CDR3 nucleotides read TGTGCCAGCAGCTTATCCGGGGGGGAGTACGAGCAGTACTTC. This chain joins TRBV7-9 and TRBJ2-7; 8 bases are a match to TRBD2. Unmatched junction bases numbered 4, after V lost 2 bases and J lost 4 bases. The CDR3 runs to 14 residues. Germline V gives CDR1 SEHNR, CDR2 FQNEAQ (reference sequence).

This chain joins TRBV28 and TRBJ1-1; D is perhaps TRBD1 (6 bases). Trimming pared 3 bases from V and 1 base from J, leaving 12 bases between. This CDR3 comprises 15 residues. Germline V gene sequence: CDR1 MDHEN, CDR2 SYDVKM. The CDR3 DNA is TGTGCCAGCAGTTTGTACAGGGAGAGGAACACTGAAGCTTTCTTT. This encodes CASSLYRERNTEAFF.

This clonotype was detected a few times. The genes are TRBV28 and TRBJ2-7; TRBD1 matches 7 bases. This CDR3 has 14 amino acids. The germline gives CDR1 MDHEN, CDR2 SYDVKM. Trimming took 3 bases from V and 2 from J; bases not matched to a gene: 4. CDR3 protein: CASSFQQGTYEQYF. CDR3 bases: TGTGCCAGCAGTTTCCAACAGGGGACCTACGAGCAGTACTTC.

This clonotype was seen ten or more times. The chain has TRBV19 and TRBJ2-1; maybe TRBD2 (5 bases). CDR1 and CDR2 from the germline V gene are LNHDA and SQIVND (reference sequence). This CDR3 spans 17 amino acids. Trimming cost V 6 bases and J 0 bases, with 18 bases left between them. Here the CDR3 reads CASSIFRTPYSYNEQFF. CDR3 sequence (DNA): TGTGCCAGTAGCATCTTCAGGACTCCCTACTCCTACAATGAGCAGTTCTTC.

This clonotype was counted at least ten times. The V call is TRBV7-6, the J call TRBJ2-3; 9 bases align to TRBD2. J lost 0 bases, V lost 5 bases, and 9 bases had no gene match. Per the germline V gene, CDR1 is SGHVS and CDR2 is FNYEAQ. CDR3 length: 17 residues. CDR3 bases: TGTGCCAGCAGCCCTTACTCGACTAGCGGAAGCACAGATACGCAGTATTTT. This codes for CASSPYSTSGSTDTQYF.

Many counts were recorded for this clonotype. The gene calls are TRBV7-2 and TRBJ1-5, with 7 positions matching TRBD1. The germline CDR1 and CDR2 sequences are SGHTA and FQGNSA. J lost 1 base, V lost 5 bases, and 8 bases had no gene match. The length of the CDR3 is 16 residues. CDR3 in DNA: TGTGCCAGCAGCGAACCGGGACAGCTAAGCAATCAGCCCCAGCATTTT. It translates to CASSEPGQLSNQPQHF.